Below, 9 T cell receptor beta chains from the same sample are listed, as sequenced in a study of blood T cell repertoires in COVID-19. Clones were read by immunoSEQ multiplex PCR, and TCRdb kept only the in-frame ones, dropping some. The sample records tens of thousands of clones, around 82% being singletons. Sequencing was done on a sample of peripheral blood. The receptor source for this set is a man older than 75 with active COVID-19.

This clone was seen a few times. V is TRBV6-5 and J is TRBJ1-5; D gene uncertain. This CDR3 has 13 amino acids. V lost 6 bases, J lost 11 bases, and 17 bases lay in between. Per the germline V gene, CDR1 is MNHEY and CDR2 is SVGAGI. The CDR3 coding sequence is TGTGCCAGCAGCCCCCGCACACCCCAGACCCAGCATTTT. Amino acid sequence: CASSPRTPQTQHF.

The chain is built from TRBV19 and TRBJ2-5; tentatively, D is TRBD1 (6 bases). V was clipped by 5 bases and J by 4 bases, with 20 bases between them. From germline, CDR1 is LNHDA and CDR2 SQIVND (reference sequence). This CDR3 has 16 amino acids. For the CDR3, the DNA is TGTGCCAGTAGTTCGTCGGGGACATTTGCGGGAGAGACCCAGTACTTC. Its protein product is CASSSSGTFAGETQYF.

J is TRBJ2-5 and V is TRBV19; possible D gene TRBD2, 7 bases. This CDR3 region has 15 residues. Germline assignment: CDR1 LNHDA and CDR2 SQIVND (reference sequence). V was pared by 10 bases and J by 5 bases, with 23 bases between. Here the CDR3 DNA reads TGTGCCACGACCGGGGGGACACGCACACAGGAGACCCAGTACTTC. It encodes CATTGGTRTQETQYF.

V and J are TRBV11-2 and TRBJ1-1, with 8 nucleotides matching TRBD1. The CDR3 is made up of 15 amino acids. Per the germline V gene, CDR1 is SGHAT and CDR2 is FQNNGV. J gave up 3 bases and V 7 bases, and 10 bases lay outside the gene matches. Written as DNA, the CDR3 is TGTGCCAGCACCTCCCTGACAGGGGATCACACTGAAGCTTTCTTT. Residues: CASTSLTGDHTEAFF.

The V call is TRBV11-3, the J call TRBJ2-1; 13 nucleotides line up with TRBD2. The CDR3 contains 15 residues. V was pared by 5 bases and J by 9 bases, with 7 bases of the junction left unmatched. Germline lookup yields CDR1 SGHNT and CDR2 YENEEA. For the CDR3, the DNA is TGTGCCAGCAGCCTTGGGACTAGCGGGATTACTGAGCAGTTCTTC. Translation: CASSLGTSGITEQFF.

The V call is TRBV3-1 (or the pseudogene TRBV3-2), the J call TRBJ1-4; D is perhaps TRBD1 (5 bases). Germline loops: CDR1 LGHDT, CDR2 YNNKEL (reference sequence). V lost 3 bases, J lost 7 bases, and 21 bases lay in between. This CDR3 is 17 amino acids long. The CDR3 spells CASSHVQTEKVAEKLFF. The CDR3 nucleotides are TGTGCCAGCAGCCACGTACAGACAGAAAAGGTAGCTGAAAAACTGTTTTTT.

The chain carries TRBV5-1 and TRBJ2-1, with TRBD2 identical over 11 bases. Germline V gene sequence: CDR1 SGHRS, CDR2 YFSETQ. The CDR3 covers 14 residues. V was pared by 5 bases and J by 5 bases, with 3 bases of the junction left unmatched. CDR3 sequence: CASSLAGGNNEQFF. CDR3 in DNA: TGCGCCAGCAGTCTAGCGGGAGGTAACAATGAGCAGTTCTTC.

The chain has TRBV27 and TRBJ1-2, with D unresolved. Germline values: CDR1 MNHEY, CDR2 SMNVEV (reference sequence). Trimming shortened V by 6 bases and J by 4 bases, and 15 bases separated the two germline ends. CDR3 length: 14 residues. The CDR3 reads CASSPRTLSYGYTF. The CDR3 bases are TGTGCCAGCAGCCCCCGGACTCTCTCCTATGGCTACACCTTC.

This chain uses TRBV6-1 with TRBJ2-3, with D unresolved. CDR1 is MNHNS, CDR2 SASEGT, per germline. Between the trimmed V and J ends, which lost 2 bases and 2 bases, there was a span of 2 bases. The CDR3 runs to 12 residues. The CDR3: CASSEHTDTQYF. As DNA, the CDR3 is TGTGCCAGCAGTGAACACACAGATACGCAGTATTTT.